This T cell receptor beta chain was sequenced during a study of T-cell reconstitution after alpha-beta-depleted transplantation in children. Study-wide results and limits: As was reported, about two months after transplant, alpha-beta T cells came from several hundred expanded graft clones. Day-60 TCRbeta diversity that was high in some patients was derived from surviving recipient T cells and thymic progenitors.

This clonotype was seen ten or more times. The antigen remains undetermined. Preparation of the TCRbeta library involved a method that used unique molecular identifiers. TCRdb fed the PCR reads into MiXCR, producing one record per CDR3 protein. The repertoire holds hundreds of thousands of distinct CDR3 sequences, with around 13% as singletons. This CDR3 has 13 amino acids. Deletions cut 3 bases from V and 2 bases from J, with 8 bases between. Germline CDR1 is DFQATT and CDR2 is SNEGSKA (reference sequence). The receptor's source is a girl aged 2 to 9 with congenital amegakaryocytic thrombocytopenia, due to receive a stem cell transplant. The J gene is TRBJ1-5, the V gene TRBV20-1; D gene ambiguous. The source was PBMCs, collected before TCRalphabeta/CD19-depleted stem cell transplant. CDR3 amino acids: CSASQLRNQPQHF. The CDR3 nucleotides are TGCAGTGCTAGTCAATTGCGCAATCAGCCCCAGCATTTT.